Reported below is one T cell receptor (beta chain). This sample was included in a study of CD8 T cells in Susac syndrome. Random hexamers primed reverse transcription of about 0.45 to 1 ug RNA. TCRdb re-derived calls from the immunoSEQ multiplex PCR reads in MiXCR, one entry per CDR3 protein. The sample has under 200,000 distinct CDR3 sequences; 90% to 95% are singletons. Germline assignment: CDR1 LNHNV and CDR2 YYDKDF (reference sequence). Trimming left V 8 bases short and J 3 bases short, with 12 bases between. The CDR3 runs 13 residues. Sequencing was carried out using CD4+ T cells from PBMCs. The clonotype comes from a human donor with Susac syndrome. This chain uses TRBV15 with TRBJ2-3, with D perhaps matching TRBD1 or TRBD2 (5 bases each). The CDR3 coding sequence is TGTGCCACCGGCGGTGAGGGGACAGATACGCAGTATTTT. Translation gives CATGGEGTDTQYF.